Shown below are 3 T cell receptor beta chains from a single sample sequenced in a study of beta chain features in type 1 diabetes. Sequencing targeted expressed TCRB transcripts, as all isolated RNA had been reverse transcribed. Some clones are missing from TCRdb's copy, which holds only in-frame ones; the method was immunoSEQ multiplex PCR. This repertoire shows 300,000 to 350,000 clones, 8% found once; its top ten account for around 0.45%. The sample taken for sequencing was central memory CD4+ T cells from blood. These receptors came from a woman aged 18-30 years in good health.

Notes on this clone: A much larger clonotype is one base distant, so this may be a read error. V usage is TRBV7-2 and J usage is TRBJ1-1, with D possibly TRBD1 on 6 matching bases. The V end lost 5 bases, the J end lost 1 base, and 11 bases lay between the germline ends. This CDR3 is built from 14 residues. Germline values: CDR1 SGHTA, CDR2 FQGNSA. The CDR3 loop reads CASSTGTANTEAFF. Here the CDR3 DNA reads TGTGCCAGCAGCACAGGGACGGCGAACACTGAAGCTTTCTTT. Variable domain in full (rest from reference TRBV7-2 and TRBJ1-1): GAGVSQSPSNKVTEKGKDVELRCDPISGHTALYWYRQSLGQGLEFLIYFQGNSAPDKSGLPSDRFSAERTGGSVSTLTIQRTQQEDSAVYLCASSTGTANTEAFFGQGTRLTVV.

V gene TRBV15 combines with J gene TRBJ2-3; no firm D call. The CDR3 spans 15 residues. Trimming pared 0 bases from V and 3 bases from J, leaving 10 bases between. Germline CDR1 and CDR2: LNHNV and YYDKDF (reference sequence). CDR3 in amino acids: CATSRDPLSTDTQYF. The CDR3 DNA reads TGTGCCACCAGCAGAGATCCCCTGAGTACAGATACGCAGTATTTT.

This clone has a handful of counts. This chain joins TRBV7-9 and TRBJ2-3, with a weak D call TRBD2 (6 bases). With 8 bases removed from V and 2 bases from J, the gap between germline ends came to 14 bases. CDR3 length equals 14 residues. CDR1 SEHNR and CDR2 FQNEAQ come from the germline V gene (reference sequence). The CDR3 is CASGGYATTDTQYF. The CDR3 DNA sequence: TGTGCCAGCGGGGGGTACGCGACCACAGATACGCAGTATTTT. Complete variable domain (other parts from reference TRBV7-9 and TRBJ2-3): DTGVSQNPRHKITKRGQNVTFRCDPISEHNRLYWYRQTLGQGPEFLTYFQNEAQLEKSRLLSDRFSAERPKGSFSTLEIQRTEQGDSAMYLCASGGYATTDTQYFGPGTRLTVL.